This T cell receptor (beta chain) is from a study of T cells after yellow fever vaccination. Germline CDR1 reads MNHEY; CDR2 reads SMNVEV (reference sequence). The CDR3 spans 13 residues. Trimming at V came to 5 bases and at J to 8 bases, leaving 6 bases not matched to a gene. In its sample, this clonotype is medium-sized. TCRdb re-derived calls from the 5' RACE reads in MiXCR, one entry per CDR3 protein. The table includes 20,000 to 25,000 distinct CDR3 sequences, around 5.2% detected once. The chain carries TRBV27 and TRBJ1-2, with 9 bases matching TRBD1. The sequences come from PBMCs, either bulk or a sorted T-cell subset (CD4+, CD8+, memory, or dextramer-sorted; not recorded which), collected about 41 days after the first yellow fever vaccination. The clonotype originates from a man aged 18 to 30 who received the YFV17D yellow fever vaccine. The CDR3 bases are TGTGCCAGCAGTCCGGGGACAGGGAACGGCTACACCTTC. Translated, it gives CASSPGTGNGYTF.